This T cell receptor beta chain was captured in a study of human T cells and chemical hapten exposure listed by TCRdb under 2021. Looking at the study overall: For sensitization, 2% DPC in acetone was applied to a roughly 2 cm by roughly 2 cm area of upper inner arm skin. This study followed changes in the peripheral blood TCR repertoire in vivo during primary and secondary sensitization of alopecia patients to the hapten diphenylcyclopropenone (DPC). For TCR sequencing, blood came from 25 to 35 alopecia patients at anywhere from one to four time points (pre-sensitization, 2, 6 and 24 weeks). The libraries were sequenced as a pool, and the TCR yield per sample differed mostly because of small variations in library volumes within the pool. Patch testing on the upper back used Finn chambers containing 0.01% DPC, with scoring done after 6 days according to International Contact Dermatitis Research Group standards. Blood was sampled from patients pre-sensitization (week 0) and at 2, 6 and about 24 weeks after DPC sensitization. Patients additionally received weekly therapeutic DPC doses to the scalp throughout the roughly 25-week study period. Alopecia areata with under or over 50% scalp involvement, alopecia totalis and alopecia universalis were represented in the patient cohort, which was mostly female.

The cysteine opens and the phenylalanine closes a CDR3 of 13 amino acids. Left in the record is the CDR3 DNA by itself, 39 bases read in frame from the first base. CDR1 and CDR2, looked up from the germline V gene, are ENHRY and SYGVKD. Trimming removed 7 bases from V and 6 bases from J, leaving 15 bases between the germline ends. Library creation used RACE. Data came from a NextSeq 500. During library preparation, unique molecular identifiers were attached to individual cDNA molecules so that TCRs could be counted quantitatively and reproducibly. From each blood RNA sample, both TCR alpha and TCR beta chains were sequenced. The original pipeline was this. A median of about 89,000 TCRs per sample was observed, with a range of 23,224 to 690,600. V, J and CDR3 annotation of the TCR reads was performed with the Decombinator software suite. For PS versus PT1 abundance plots, all samples were subsampled to the same number of TCRs (28,000). TCRs were defined as expanded if absent before sensitization and observed at least eight times at the 2-week time point. TCRdb reworked the public reads: Q25 trimming with fastp, MiXCR clone assembly, productive beta chains retained. Every distinct CDR3 protein forms one entry, paired with its most common genes and DNA. TCRdb's processing, not the study's, gives the V and J calls here. Recorded for this sample are a few hundred thousand distinct CDR3 sequences; around 7.3% of them occurred a single time. The leading ten clones occupy 0.9% to 1.5% of the sample.

As regards this clonotype: It lacks a known antigen. The sample holds no much larger clone one base away, and base qualities are not on file.

This sample's time point label indicates: pre-sensitization, week 0. This specimen's treatment or condition label, per the study, means: therapeutic diphenylcyclopropenone sensitization with weekly scalp DPC. At each patch-test visit, blood was drawn before the patch test was applied. Patients were considered eligible if aged 18 to 70, diagnosed with alopecia and deemed suitable for DPC therapy, and patients were excluded if pregnant. Total RNA was extracted from unfractionated whole blood that had been collected in Tempus Blood RNA tubes. Summary of the overall study and its limitations: A positive correlation was found between the number of PT1 expanded TCRs and patch test score, with significance reached at thresholds 8, 16 and 32 but not 4. DPC sensitization did not change the number of TCRs with a frequency above 1 in 1000, and there was no evidence of changes in global repertoire structure. Repeated subsampling changed both the strength of the expansion versus patch-test correlation and the threshold at which the correlation became significant. Significantly more large CDR3 similarity clusters were formed by expanded TCRs than by pre-sensitization or healthy control sets, consistent with antigen-driven responses. Because all patients had alopecia, a presumed autoimmune disease, the immune response of the patients might differ from that of healthy individuals.

The sequence links TRBV10-3 to TRBJ1-1, with the D gene uncertain. This TCR came from a young man with alopecia areata. Some clones in this sample may be carry-over from other donors' samples. The input for sequencing was whole blood, taken in connection with sensitization to the hapten diphenylcyclopropenone (DPC). The nucleotides are TGTGCCATCACGGGTGATTTAGGATCTGAAGCTTTCTTT. Translated, this is CAITGDLGSEAFF.